These T cell receptor beta chains were read from a single sample in a study of T cells after yellow fever vaccination. Each CDR3 protein is one row after TCRdb ran MiXCR on the 5' RACE reads. The sample carries approximately 250,000 distinct CDR3 sequences, about 7% recorded once. Here the sequenced sample was CD4+ T cells sorted from PBMCs, taken on the day of the yellow fever booster vaccination. The receptors stem from a man aged 25-45 years who received the YFV17D yellow fever vaccine. Both conserved end residues are part of each CDR3. The order of the fields is V gene, clone size, D gene, J gene, CDR3 DNA, CDR3 protein. D genes are given only for firm matches. Rows may omit the clone size; those that give it use once, few, many or a size class.

TRBV7-8,many,TRBD2,TRBJ2-2,TGTGCCAGCAGCTGGAGACTAGCGGGAGTGAACGCGAACACCGGGGAGCTGTTTTTT,CASSWRLAGVNANTGELFF
TRBV27,many,TRBD1,TRBJ1-3,TGTGCCAGCAGTTTAGGGACAGGGTCTGGAAACACCATATATTTT,CASSLGTGSGNTIYF
TRBV20-1,few,TRBD2,TRBJ2-7,TGCAGTGCTAGAGATCGGGACTTTAGCGGGAGGGCCTACGAGCAGTACTTC,CSARDRDFSGRAYEQYF
TRBV20-1,few,-,TRBJ1-5,TGCAGTGCTAGAGAATCCCCCCACACGTCAAATCAGCCCCAGCATTTT,CSARESPHTSNQPQHF
TRBV28,-,-,TRBJ2-7,TGTGCCAGCAGTTTATCAGGGTTGGAGCAGTACTTC,CASSLSGLEQYF
TRBV5-1,few,TRBD2,TRBJ2-7,TGCGCCAGCAGCTTGGGTGGACTAGCGACCCTCGAGCAGTACTTC,CASSLGGLATLEQYF
TRBV5-5,-,TRBD2,TRBJ2-7,TGTGCCAGCAGCTTCGTAATAGCGGGAATGGTCTACGAGCAGTACTTC,CASSFVIAGMVYEQYF
TRBV9,many,TRBD2,TRBJ2-3,TGTGCCAGCAGCCCTGGGACTAGCGGTGGCACAGATACGCAGTATTTT,CASSPGTSGGTDTQYF
TRBV6-2/TRBV6-3,few,-,TRBJ2-5,TGTGCCAGCAGTTCCCCCGGGGCGGTTCACCGGGAGACCCAGTACTTC,CASSSPGAVHRETQYF
TRBV12-3/TRBV12-4,-,-,TRBJ2-3,TGTGCCAGCAGTTTAGGCTCGACCTTGCAGTATTTT,CASSLGSTLQYF
TRBV6-2/TRBV6-3,-,-,TRBJ2-3,TGTGCCCTCAGCAGGGGAGGAACAGATACGCAGTATTTT,CALSRGGTDTQYF
TRBV5-6,many,TRBD2,TRBJ2-3,TGTGCCAGCAGCTTGACGACTAGCGGGGGGCCCCCAGATACGCAGTATTTT,CASSLTTSGGPPDTQYF
TRBV20-1,many,-,TRBJ2-5,TGCAGTGCCCTCTCCACGGGGCAAGAGACCCAGTACTTC,CSALSTGQETQYF
TRBV20-1,few,TRBD1,TRBJ2-7,TGCAGTGCTAGGACTCAGACAGGGGGTAAGGACGAGCAGTACTTC,CSARTQTGGKDEQYF
TRBV12-3/TRBV12-4,many,TRBD2,TRBJ2-1,TGTGCCAGCAGTTTGGGACTAACCGGCAATGAGCAGTTCTTC,CASSLGLTGNEQFF
TRBV20-1,many,TRBD1,TRBJ1-1,TGCATCCTATTACAGGGGTCGAACACTGAAGCTTTCTTT,CILLQGSNTEAFF
TRBV7-8,few,TRBD1,TRBJ2-7,TGTGCCAGCAGCCCCCCCCTACGGACAGGGGGCAACGAGCAGTACTTC,CASSPPLRTGGNEQYF
TRBV27,many,-,TRBJ2-7,TGTGCCAGCAGTTTGAAGGTCGCCCGGGGCTACGAGCAGTACTTC,CASSLKVARGYEQYF
TRBV20-1,many,-,TRBJ1-5,TGCAGTGCTAGGGGGGGCGGCAATCAGCCCCAGCATTTT,CSARGGGNQPQHF
TRBV5-1,-,TRBD1,TRBJ1-1,TGCGCCAGCAGCTTGGTAGGGGGCCTCATGAACACTGAAGCTTTCTTT,CASSLVGGLMNTEAFF
TRBV7-3,many,-,TRBJ2-2,TGTGCCAGCAGCCCCCGGAGCCCGAACACCGGGGAGCTGTTTTTT,CASSPRSPNTGELFF
TRBV11-3,-,-,TRBJ2-1,TGTGCCAGCAGCTGGTCTATGAACAATGAGCAGTTCTTC,CASSWSMNNEQFF
TRBV4-2,many,TRBD2,TRBJ2-7,TGTGCCAGCAGTCCTAGCGGGAGGGCCTACGAGCAGTACTTC,CASSPSGRAYEQYF
TRBV9,few,-,TRBJ1-2,TGTGCCAGCAGCGTAGCTTCAGGAAGGGGTGAGAGCTACACCTTC,CASSVASGRGESYTF
TRBV25-1,-,-,TRBJ1-2,TGTGCCAGCAGTTCCGGGACGCCCTACTATGGCTACACCTTC,CASSSGTPYYGYTF
TRBV14,few,-,TRBJ2-5,TGTGCCAGCAGCCAAGTGACTGGAGCAGACGAGACCCAGTACTTC,CASSQVTGADETQYF
TRBV20-1,many,-,TRBJ2-3,TGCAGTGCTAGGGGAAGGGGGTTGGATACGCAGTATTTT,CSARGRGLDTQYF
TRBV6-2/TRBV6-3,-,TRBD2,TRBJ2-7,TGTGCCGTGTCGACTAGCCGGACGGGAGAGCAGTACTTC,CAVSTSRTGEQYF
TRBV7-2,many,TRBD2,TRBJ2-7,TGTGCCAGCAGCTTCGATCGCGGGAGTCAATCCTACGAGCAGTACTTC,CASSFDRGSQSYEQYF
TRBV20-1,many,TRBD2,TRBJ2-3,TGCAGTGCCGCAGGTCGGACTAGCGGCATCGGGGCTACGCAGTATTTT,CSAAGRTSGIGATQYF